Following are 2 T cell receptor beta chains from one sample sequenced in a study of blood T cell repertoires in COVID-19. Method: immunoSEQ multiplex PCR; TCRdb's copy keeps in-frame clones and lacks some. The sample records roughly 230,000 clones, 90% being singletons. Sequencing was performed on peripheral blood. The receptors were gathered from a woman between 55 and 75 years old with COVID-19, enrolled during active disease.

CDR3 region: CASSPGHISNQPQHF. For the CDR3, the DNA is TGTGCCAGCTCACCGGGACACATAAGCAATCAGCCCCAGCATTTT. V usage is TRBV18 and J usage is TRBJ1-5, with a possible D match to TRBD1 (6 bases). This CDR3 is 15 amino acids long. Trimming left V 3 bases short and J 1 base short, with 10 bases between. Germline V gene data show CDR1 as KGHSH and CDR2 as LQKENI.

A few counts support this clone. The chain joins TRBV7-3 to TRBJ2-2; D is perhaps TRBD1 (6 bases). The CDR3 runs 14 residues. Germline V gene lookup returns CDR1 SGHTA and CDR2 FQGTGA. V was trimmed by 5 bases and J by 6 bases, leaving 13 bases between them. In DNA form, the CDR3 reads TGTGCCAGCAGCCAAACAGGGATAGCCGGGGAGCTGTTTTTT. It encodes CASSQTGIAGELFF.